These 23 T cell receptor beta chains share one sample of origin, sequenced in a study of blood T cell repertoires in COVID-19. The repertoire was sequenced with immunoSEQ multiplex PCR; TCRdb's copy has only in-frame clones and lacks some. The sample lists approximately 220,000 clones; approximately 86% were seen once. Sequenced material: peripheral blood. The receptors derive from a man between 40 and 49 years old with acute or convalescent COVID-19.

V gene TRBV18 combines with J gene TRBJ1-2, with 10 bases that match TRBD1. CDR3 length: 13 amino acids. Germline V gene sequence: CDR1 KGHSH, CDR2 LQKENI. With 5 bases clipped from V and 8 bases from J, the junction kept 5 bases outside the gene matches. The CDR3 coding sequence is TGTGCCAGCTCAACGGACAGGGGGAGAGGCTACACCTTC. Its translation is CASSTDRGRGYTF. Full variable domain (remainder filled in from reference TRBV18 and TRBJ1-2): NAGVMQNPRHLVRRRGQEARLRCSPMKGHSHVYWYRQLPEEGLKFMVYLQKENIIDESGMPKERFSAEFPKEGPSILRIQQVVRGDSAAYFCASSTDRGRGYTFGSGTRLTVV.

This sequence joins TRBV19 and TRBJ1-5, with 8 nucleotides matching TRBD1. This CDR3 region has 15 residues. From germline, CDR1 is LNHDA and CDR2 SQIVND (reference sequence). The junction had 8 bases not matched to a gene; V was cut back by 7 bases and J by 3 bases. The CDR3 region has the DNA TGTGCCAGTACCCTCGGGACAGGTAACAATCAGCCCCAGCATTTT. Translating it yields CASTLGTGNNQPQHF.

The rearrangement uses TRBV5-5 and TRBJ1-1; possibly TRBD1 for D (5 bases). The CDR3 spans 14 residues. Germline V gene lookup returns CDR1 SGHKS and CDR2 YYEKEE (reference sequence). V gave up 4 bases and J gave up 1 base, with 11 bases separating them. CDR3: CASSTTGPNTEAFF. In DNA form, the CDR3 reads TGTGCCAGCAGCACTACAGGACCGAACACTGAAGCTTTCTTT.

The rearrangement uses TRBV5-1 and TRBJ2-3; maybe TRBD1 (6 bases). The CDR3 has 15 amino acids. In germline, CDR1 is SGHRS, CDR2 YFSETQ. Between the trimmed V and J ends, which lost 4 bases and 2 bases, there was a span of 14 bases. CDR3 residues: CASSSLGGTTDTQYF. The CDR3 DNA reads TGCGCCAGCAGCAGCCTAGGGGGTACCACAGATACGCAGTATTTT.

This chain connects TRBV10-3 to TRBJ2-1; 11 bases map to TRBD1. V lost 0 bases to trimming and J lost 4 bases; unmatched junction nucleotides: 8. Looked up from germline, CDR1 is ENHRY and CDR2 is SYGVKD. The CDR3 length is 18 residues. CDR3 region: CAISESRVGTGGYNEQFF. The CDR3 DNA sequence: TGTGCCATCAGTGAGTCCCGGGTAGGGACAGGGGGATACAATGAGCAGTTCTTC.

This clone was detected a few times. The chain links TRBV4-2 to TRBJ2-2; 7 positions agree with TRBD2. J was trimmed by 6 bases and V by 0 bases; bases with no gene match: 7. CDR1 is LGHNA, CDR2 YNFKEQ, per germline. The CDR3 has 16 residues. The CDR3 reads CASSQDLGGSSGELFF. DNA for the CDR3: TGTGCCAGCAGCCAAGATCTTGGCGGGAGTTCCGGGGAGCTGTTTTTT.

This rearrangement joins TRBV10-1 to TRBJ2-7, with D tentatively TRBD1 (5 bases). Trimming cost V 6 bases and J 3 bases, with 15 bases left between them. The CDR3 is 14 residues long. Germline V gene sequence: CDR1 WNHNN, CDR2 SYGVQD (reference sequence). CDR3 in DNA: TGCGCCAGCAGCGTGGCAGGGAAGGGCTACGAGCAGTACTTC. It codes for CASSVAGKGYEQYF.

The chain recombines TRBV20-1 with TRBJ1-4; D is possibly TRBD1 (6 bases). V was pared by 3 bases and J by 5 bases, with 10 bases between. Germline V gene lookup returns CDR1 DFQATT and CDR2 SNEGSKA (reference sequence). The CDR3 totals 13 residues. The CDR3 nucleotides read TGCAGTGCTAGTCCGGGACAAAATGAAAAACTGTTTTTT. Amino acid sequence: CSASPGQNEKLFF.

This clone was seen a few times. The chain is built from TRBV19 and TRBJ1-5; a weak D match, TRBD1 (6 bases). Germline V gene sequence: CDR1 LNHDA, CDR2 SQIVND (reference sequence). This CDR3 contains 15 residues. V shed 5 bases and J shed 3 bases, with 14 bases lying between them. Written as DNA, the CDR3 is TGTGCCAGTAGTCGGTCCCGGGACACCAATCAGCCCCAGCATTTT. It encodes CASSRSRDTNQPQHF.

This clone was seen a single time. The J gene is TRBJ2-1, the V gene TRBV7-2; 11 nucleotides match TRBD2. Germline V CDR1 and CDR2: SGHTA, FQGNSA. V trimming: 5 bases; J trimming: 6 bases; junction bases outside the gene matches: 9. This CDR3 spans 16 amino acids. The CDR3: CASSGYGLAGGNEQFF. In DNA form, the CDR3 reads TGTGCCAGCAGCGGCTATGGGCTAGCGGGAGGCAATGAGCAGTTCTTC.

This chain links TRBV15 with TRBJ1-5; a possible D gene is TRBD1 (5 bases). The CDR3 covers 13 residues. V lost 3 bases, J lost 7 bases, and 10 bases lay in between. Germline CDR1 LNHNV, CDR2 YYDKDF (reference sequence). CDR3 bases: TGTGCCACCAGCAGGGGGACTTGGCAGCCCCAGCATTTT. Translated, it gives CATSRGTWQPQHF. The full variable domain, with the rest looked up from reference TRBV15 and TRBJ1-5, is DAMVIQNPRYQVTQFGKPVTLSCSQTLNHNVMYWYQQKSSQAPKLLFHYYDKDFNNEADTPDNFQSRRPNTSFCFLDIRSPGLGDTAMYLCATSRGTWQPQHFGDGTRLSIL.

The rearrangement joins TRBV5-1 to TRBJ1-4; a weak D match, TRBD1 (6 bases). V gave up 1 base and J gave up 4 bases, with 11 bases separating them. This CDR3 is built from 15 residues. CDR1 is SGHRS, CDR2 YFSETQ, per germline. CDR3 region: CASSLYQGINEKLFF. As DNA, the CDR3 is TGCGCCAGCAGCTTGTATCAGGGGATTAATGAAAAACTGTTTTTT.

The chain is built from TRBV2 and TRBJ1-2; TRBD1 is a possible D gene (6 bases). CDR1 SNHLY and CDR2 FYNNEI come from the germline V gene. The length of the CDR3 is 15 residues. The germline V and J ends were trimmed by 8 bases and 3 bases, with 19 bases remaining between them. Here the CDR3 reads CASGGGTGSYYGYTF. CDR3 coding DNA: TGTGCCAGCGGGGGGGGAACAGGGAGTTACTATGGCTACACCTTC. Based on the CDR3 plus reference TRBV2 and TRBJ1-2, the full variable domain is EPEVTQTPSHQVTQMGQEVILRCVPISNHLYFYWYRQILGQKVEFLVSFYNNEISEKSEIFDDQFSVERPDGSNFTLKIRSTKLEDSAMYFCASGGGTGSYYGYTFGSGTRLTVV.

The J gene is TRBJ1-4, the V gene TRBV6-4; D gene ambiguous. With 0 bases removed from V and 11 bases from J, the gap between germline ends came to 7 bases. The CDR3 is 12 amino acids. The germline CDR1 and CDR2 sequences are MRHNA and SNTAGT. CDR3 protein: CASSDSGGKLFF. The DNA of the CDR3 is TGTGCCAGCAGTGACTCAGGCGGGAAACTGTTTTTT.

The V gene is TRBV2, the J gene TRBJ1-6; 8 bases agree with TRBD1. Looked up from germline, CDR1 is SNHLY and CDR2 is FYNNEI. The V segment lost 8 bases and the J segment 9 bases; nucleotides outside the gene matches: 6. The length of the CDR3 is 13 residues. CDR3 residues: CASRTGISSPLHF. The CDR3 DNA is TGTGCCAGCCGGACAGGGATAAGTTCACCCCTCCACTTT. Full variable domain (outside the CDR3, taken from reference TRBV2 and TRBJ1-6): EPEVTQTPSHQVTQMGQEVILRCVPISNHLYFYWYRQILGQKVEFLVSFYNNEISEKSEIFDDQFSVERPDGSNFTLKIRSTKLEDSAMYFCASRTGISSPLHFGNGTRLTVT.

This clone was recorded a few times. The chain uses TRBV18 and TRBJ1-5; D gene ambiguous. The CDR3 length is 14 residues. Germline V gene sequence: CDR1 KGHSH, CDR2 LQKENI. Deletions cut 6 bases from V and 0 bases from J, with 9 bases between. This CDR3 reads CASSDKDSNQPQHF. CDR3 nucleotide sequence: TGTGCCAGCTCCGACAAGGATAGCAATCAGCCCCAGCATTTT.

This clone appeared a few times. The rearrangement uses TRBV5-5 and TRBJ1-6, with D maybe TRBD1 (6 bases). Looked up from germline, CDR1 is SGHKS and CDR2 is YYEKEE (reference sequence). CDR3 size: 17 residues. Deletions cut 3 bases from V and 1 base from J, with 14 bases between. CDR3 in amino acids: CASSWTTGRSYNSPLHF. CDR3 sequence (DNA): TGTGCCAGCAGCTGGACGACAGGAAGGTCCTATAATTCACCCCTCCACTTT.

Here the CDR3 reads CASSISGLLNEQFF. CDR3 sequence (DNA): TGTGCCAGTAGTATTTCGGGACTACTCAATGAGCAGTTCTTC. The rearrangement uses TRBV19 and TRBJ2-1; 7 positions match TRBD2. V dropped 3 bases and J dropped 6; count of bases not matched to a gene: 5. The CDR3 has 14 amino acids. Per germline, CDR1 LNHDA and CDR2 SQIVND (reference sequence).

This chain connects TRBV7-6 to TRBJ2-1; D call uncertain. Per the germline V gene, CDR1 is SGHVS and CDR2 is FNYEAQ. Trimming left V 3 bases short and J 5 bases short, with 5 bases between. The CDR3 covers 12 residues. The CDR3 DNA is TGTGCCAGCAGCTTCTTTCACAATGAGCAGTTCTTC. Translating it yields CASSFFHNEQFF.

The chain has TRBV9 and TRBJ2-5; TRBD1 aligns across 11 bases. V lost 1 base to trimming and J lost 1 base; unmatched junction nucleotides: 6. This CDR3 contains 17 residues. Germline assignment: CDR1 SGDLS and CDR2 YYNGEE. The CDR3 DNA reads as TGTGCCAGCAGCGTAAGGTCGGGACAGGGGGGCCAAGAGACCCAGTACTTC. It encodes CASSVRSGQGGQETQYF.

The gene calls are TRBV11-1 and TRBJ2-7; 15 bases line up with TRBD2. Germline loops: CDR1 SGHAT, CDR2 FQDESV (reference sequence). The ends lost 5 bases at V and 6 bases at J; junction bases unmatched: 5. The CDR3 runs to 15 residues. The CDR3 protein is CASSVGLAGGSEQYF. The CDR3 region has the DNA TGTGCCAGCAGCGTGGGACTAGCGGGAGGATCCGAGCAGTACTTC.

V and J are TRBV19 and TRBJ1-2; 7 bases align to TRBD1. J gave up 1 base and V 5 bases, and 4 bases lay outside the gene matches. CDR3 size: 14 residues. Germline assignment: CDR1 LNHDA and CDR2 SQIVND (reference sequence). The CDR3 region is CASSVGQVNYGYTF. CDR3 sequence (DNA): TGTGCCAGTAGTGTCGGACAGGTTAACTATGGCTACACCTTC.

The genes are TRBV6-5 and TRBJ1-2; TRBD1 is a possible D gene (5 bases). The germline V gene has CDR1 MNHEY and CDR2 SVGAGI. V lost 5 bases and J lost 5, with 9 bases in between. The CDR3 contains 12 residues. CDR3 sequence: CASSLGDYGYTF. The CDR3 nucleotides are TGTGCCAGCAGTCTAGGGGATTATGGCTACACCTTC.